The 8 T cell receptor beta chains given below trace back to one sample, sequenced in a study of identical twins. TCRdb reprocessed the 5' RACE reads with MiXCR, giving one entry per CDR3 protein. The data contain about 240,000 distinct CDR3 sequences, 8% to 11% of them seen just once; the ten biggest clones take up 10%. Sequencing input: memory T cells sorted from blood. The receptors here all came from a man between 50 and 59 years old in good health.

A few counts support this clonotype. The J gene is TRBJ2-5, the V gene TRBV4-3; D is unclear. The germline gives CDR1 LGHNA, CDR2 YSLEER. This CDR3 has 13 residues. V lost 0 bases and J 5 bases, leaving 7 bases between the germline ends. The CDR3 reads CASSQDPRETQYF. DNA for the CDR3: TGCGCCAGCAGCCAAGACCCAAGGGAGACCCAGTACTTC.

The chain links TRBV6-2 or TRBV6-3 to TRBJ2-6; D might be TRBD1 (5 bases). Germline V gene lookup returns CDR1 MNHEY and CDR2 SVGEGT. This CDR3 spans 20 amino acids. V was cut by 9 bases and J by 0 bases, with 27 bases left in between. CDR3 residues: CASASPQGQPLSSGANVLTF. CDR3 in DNA: TGTGCCAGTGCGAGCCCCCAGGGCCAACCTTTAAGCTCTGGGGCCAACGTCCTGACTTTC.

The genes are TRBV12-3 or TRBV12-4 and TRBJ1-2; unclear D gene. V gave up 6 bases and J gave up 0 bases, with 14 bases separating them. The CDR3 consists of 15 residues. The CDR3 region is CASRHTMTPNYGYTF. Written as DNA, the CDR3 is TGTGCCAGCAGACATACAATGACACCTAACTATGGCTACACCTTC.

This clonotype was observed a handful of times. The chain joins TRBV19 to TRBJ2-1; TRBD1 aligns across 7 bases. Germline loops: CDR1 LNHDA, CDR2 SQIVND (reference sequence). V lost 3 bases to trimming and J lost 3 bases; unmatched junction nucleotides: 5. The CDR3 consists of 15 residues. The CDR3 sequence is CASSMPGTDYNEQFF. In DNA form, the CDR3 reads TGTGCCAGTAGTATGCCCGGGACAGACTACAATGAGCAGTTCTTC.

In its sample, this clonotype was seen a few times. The V call is TRBV11-2, the J call TRBJ1-1, with unresolved D. The germline V gene has CDR1 SGHAT and CDR2 FQNNGV. V lost 0 bases and J 0 bases, leaving 5 bases between the germline ends. The CDR3 runs to 14 residues. The CDR3 sequence is CASSLELMNTEAFF. The CDR3 nucleotides are TGTGCCAGCAGCTTAGAGCTCATGAACACTGAAGCTTTCTTT.

The chain carries TRBV7-2 and TRBJ1-6; 12 bases are a match to TRBD1. Germline CDR1 SGHTA, CDR2 FQGNSA. The V and J ends lost 5 bases and 8 bases, in that order; junction bases with no gene match: 4. CDR3 size: 15 residues. In DNA form, the CDR3 reads TGTGCCAGCAGCCCCGGGACAGGGGGCTATTCACCCCTCCACTTT. Encoded protein: CASSPGTGGYSPLHF.

At least ten counts were recorded for this clonotype. Its ends do not fully match the called genes, so a read error is possible. The gene calls are TRBV11-2 and TRBJ2-1; 10 nucleotides line up with TRBD2. The CDR3 covers 15 residues. Germline lookup yields CDR1 SGHAT and CDR2 FQNNGV. In nucleotides, the CDR3 is TGTGCCAGCAGTTTAGCGGGAGGTCCCTACAATGAGCAGTTCTTC. This gives the protein CASSLAGGPYNEQFF.

This clonotype has at least ten counts. The chain has TRBV7-9 and TRBJ1-1; tentatively, D is TRBD1 (5 bases). Germline assignment: CDR1 SEHNR and CDR2 FQNEAQ (reference sequence). The CDR3 is 12 residues long. The ends were cut back, 5 bases at V and 5 bases at J, with 9 bases in the middle. CDR3 loop: CASSRGETEAFF. As DNA, the CDR3 is TGTGCCAGCAGCCGAGGGGAGACTGAAGCTTTCTTT.